This is a list of T cell receptor beta chains from one sample in a study of CD8+CD57+ T cells in acquired aplastic anemia. MiXCR, applied by TCRdb to the reads, yields one record per CDR3 protein. The sample has approximately 470,000 distinct CDR3 sequences, under 40% seen once; the top ten hold about 0.8%. Sequencing was carried out using sorted CD4+, CD8+, or CD8+CD57+ T cells (not recorded which) from PBMCs. Receptor source: a human donor with aplastic anemia. Both conserved end residues are part of each CDR3. Each record gives: J gene, V gene, D gene, clone size, CDR3 protein, CDR3 DNA. D genes are given only for firm matches. Rows give clone size only sometimes, using once, few, many, or a class for an expanded clone.

>TRBJ1-1|TRBV7-8|-|few
CASSSTMQGNTEAFF
TGTGCCAGCAGCTCAACAATGCAGGGGAACACTGAAGCTTTCTTT
>TRBJ1-6|TRBV20-1|-|many
CSASGGYNSPLHF
TGCAGTGCTAGCGGGGGCTATAATTCACCCCTCCACTTT
>TRBJ2-7|TRBV30|-|few
CAWSVRTEFYEQYF
TGTGCCTGGAGCGTCCGGACGGAGTTCTACGAGCAGTACTTC
>TRBJ1-2|TRBV29-1|-|few
CSVGGQIGGGYTF
TGCAGCGTTGGAGGACAGATAGGAGGGGGCTACACCTTC
>TRBJ2-1|TRBV7-4|TRBD2|few
CASSSGTSGGASEQFF
TGTGCCAGCAGTTCCGGGACTAGCGGGGGGGCAAGTGAGCAGTTCTTC
>TRBJ1-2|TRBV20-1|-|many
CSARGDKGGYGYTF
TGCAGTGCTAGGGGGGACAAAGGTGGCTATGGCTACACCTTC
>TRBJ2-7|TRBV6-2/TRBV6-3|-|-
CASGYIVEQYF
TGTGCCAGCGGTTATATCGTCGAGCAGTACTTC
>TRBJ1-6|TRBV6-1|TRBD1|-
CASSHGDRGDNSPLHF
TGTGCCAGCAGTCATGGGGACAGGGGGGATAATTCACCCCTCCACTTT
>TRBJ1-2|TRBV29-1|-|many
CSAFRTRGYTF
TGCAGCGCCTTTAGGACGCGTGGCTACACCTTC
>TRBJ1-2|TRBV6-1|TRBD1|few
CASRSTGTDKYGYTF
TGTGCCAGCAGGAGTACCGGGACAGATAAATATGGCTACACCTTC
>TRBJ1-3|TRBV2|-|many
CASSESLDSGNTIYF
TGTGCCAGCAGTGAAAGTCTGGACTCTGGAAACACCATATATTTT
>TRBJ2-7|TRBV5-1|TRBD2|once
CASSLTSGADEQYF
TGCGCCAGCAGCTTGACTAGCGGGGCCGACGAGCAGTACTTC
>TRBJ1-2|TRBV28|-|-
CASNLMDRHYGYTF
TGTGCCAGCAACCTGATGGACAGACACTATGGCTACACCTTC
>TRBJ2-7|TRBV7-9|-|few
CASSYRDGPGGEQYF
TGTGCCAGCAGCTATCGGGACGGACCCGGGGGCGAGCAGTACTTC
>TRBJ1-1|TRBV15|TRBD1|-
CATSRGGKGTANTEAFF
TGTGCCACCAGCAGAGGGGGAAAGGGGACAGCGAACACTGAAGCTTTCTTT
>TRBJ2-7|TRBV7-2|-|many
CASSFAMGYEQYF
TGTGCCAGCAGCTTCGCAATGGGGTACGAGCAGTACTTC
>TRBJ1-6|TRBV2|TRBD1|few
CASSPETGYNSPLHF
TGTGCCAGCAGTCCGGAGACAGGGTATAATTCACCCCTCCACTTT
>TRBJ2-1|TRBV2|-|-
CASSVERSSYNEQFF
TGTGCCAGCAGCGTAGAGCGGAGCTCCTACAATGAGCAGTTCTTC
>TRBJ1-2|TRBV2|-|many
CASSNDRNPNYGYTF
TGTGCCAGCAGTAACGACAGGAATCCTAACTATGGCTACACCTTC
>TRBJ1-1|TRBV7-9|-|many
CASRTLQVAFF
TGTGCCAGCCGGACCCTTCAAGTGGCTTTCTTT
>TRBJ2-5|TRBV25-1|-|many
CASSGLAQTQETQYF
TGTGCCAGCAGTGGGCTAGCGCAAACCCAAGAGACCCAGTACTTC
>TRBJ1-2|TRBV10-3|-|many
CAISLAQGLSDGYTF
TGTGCCATCAGTCTCGCCCAGGGATTAAGTGATGGCTACACCTTC
>TRBJ2-7|TRBV15|TRBD1|-
CATSRPSGTGYYEQYF
TGTGCCACCAGCAGACCCTCCGGGACAGGGTACTACGAGCAGTACTTC
>TRBJ2-7|TRBV12-3/TRBV12-4|TRBD1|-
CASSSWTGSEQYF
TGTGCCAGCAGTTCCTGGACAGGTTCCGAGCAGTACTTC
>TRBJ1-1|TRBV19|-|many
CASSSSWTANTEAFF
TGTGCCAGTAGTTCGTCTTGGACAGCGAACACTGAAGCTTTCTTT
>TRBJ2-7|TRBV5-1|TRBD1|many
CASSPTGTGAYEQYF
TGCGCCAGCAGCCCGACCGGGACAGGGGCCTACGAGCAGTACTTC
>TRBJ2-3|TRBV20-1|TRBD2|many
CSAGGTSGGTGDTQYF
TGCAGTGCTGGAGGGACTAGCGGGGGGACAGGGGATACGCAGTATTTT
>TRBJ2-7|TRBV15|TRBD2|-
CAASGDGFYYEQYF
TGTGCCGCCAGCGGGGACGGCTTCTACTACGAGCAGTACTTC
>TRBJ2-7|TRBV29-1|TRBD1|once
CSALGTGIDEQYF
TGCAGCGCTCTCGGGACAGGGATTGACGAGCAGTACTTC
>TRBJ2-7|TRBV12-3/TRBV12-4|TRBD2|many
CASSFGLAGGYYF
TGTGCCAGCAGCTTTGGACTAGCGGGAGGGTATTACTTC
>TRBJ2-7|TRBV6-9|-|-
CASSYWSPEEMSASYEQYF
TGTGCCAGCAGTTATTGGTCACCAGAAGAAATGAGCGCGTCCTACGAGCAGTACTTC
>TRBJ2-3|TRBV20-1|-|-
CSASLRRIMGTDTQYF
TGCAGTGCTAGTCTGCGGCGGATAATGGGCACAGATACGCAGTATTTT
>TRBJ2-7|TRBV20-1|-|many
CSALGGPYEQYF
TGCAGTGCACTCGGCGGTCCCTACGAGCAGTACTTC
>TRBJ2-7|TRBV29-1|TRBD1|many
CSVEGTGSIGEQYF
TGCAGCGTTGAAGGGACAGGGTCTATCGGCGAGCAGTACTTC
>TRBJ1-4|TRBV29-1|-|once
CSVGGARGHGLNEKLFF
TGCAGCGTGGGGGGGGCCAGGGGTCACGGACTAAATGAAAAACTGTTTTTT
>TRBJ1-5|TRBV25-1|-|-
CASSAIRQAVNQPQHF
TGTGCCAGCAGTGCTATCCGACAGGCCGTCAATCAGCCCCAGCATTTT
>TRBJ2-7|TRBV2|TRBD1|many
CASRTGQGFPEQYF
TGTGCCAGCAGAACGGGACAGGGCTTCCCCGAGCAGTACTTC
>TRBJ2-7|TRBV5-4|-|few
CASSLERTAEQYF
TGTGCCAGCAGCTTGGAAAGGACAGCCGAGCAGTACTTC
>TRBJ2-5|TRBV9|TRBD2|-
CASSLYSSGRAGETQYF
TGTGCCAGCAGCTTGTACTCTAGCGGGAGGGCCGGTGAGACCCAGTACTTC
>TRBJ1-2|TRBV9|TRBD1|-
CATTGTGGNYGYTF
TGTGCCACCACCGGGACAGGGGGCAACTATGGCTACACCTTC
>TRBJ2-5|TRBV29-1|TRBD1|many
CSVEDLRQGVETQYF
TGCAGCGTTGAAGATCTGAGACAGGGGGTTGAGACCCAGTACTTC
>TRBJ1-3|TRBV20-1|-|once
CSARDSWERRGGNTIYF
TGCAGTGCTAGAGATAGTTGGGAGCGCAGGGGAGGAAACACCATATATTTT
>TRBJ1-1|TRBV5-1|TRBD1|once
CASTLTGAGTEAFF
TGCGCCAGCACCCTGACAGGGGCGGGGACTGAAGCTTTCTTT
>TRBJ1-3|TRBV9|-|-
CASSVGGRGITIYF
TGTGCCAGCAGCGTAGGTGGCCGGGGAATCACCATATATTTT